This entry describes one T cell receptor beta chain. Authors' analysis steps: Estimated nucleated cell counts came from reference gene primer amplification. Repertoires were generated with immunoSEQ multiplex PCR, while TCRdb's copy carries only in-frame clones and drops some. The V and J calls and the clone size are those of that table, but D and trimming were determined from the DNA. The table has under 130,000 clones, about 90% seen once. The CDR3 runs 15 residues. V lost 0 bases and J 15 bases, leaving 19 bases between the germline ends. CDR1 SGDLS and CDR2 YYNGEE come from the germline V gene. The data belong to a study of blood T cell repertoires in COVID-19. In the study overall: The study drew acute and convalescent COVID-19 samples from the United States, Italy and Spain. T cells, B-cell-depleted T cells, or PBMCs provided the cDNA or gDNA that served as material.

Sequencing was carried out using peripheral blood. V usage is TRBV9 and J usage is TRBJ1-6, with D maybe TRBD1 (5 bases). The receptor comes from a woman in her sixties with acute or convalescent COVID-19. The chain's CDR3 is CASSVDPDGEGVLHF. As DNA, the CDR3 is TGTGCCAGCAGCGTAGACCCGGACGGTGAAGGGGTCCTCCACTTT.